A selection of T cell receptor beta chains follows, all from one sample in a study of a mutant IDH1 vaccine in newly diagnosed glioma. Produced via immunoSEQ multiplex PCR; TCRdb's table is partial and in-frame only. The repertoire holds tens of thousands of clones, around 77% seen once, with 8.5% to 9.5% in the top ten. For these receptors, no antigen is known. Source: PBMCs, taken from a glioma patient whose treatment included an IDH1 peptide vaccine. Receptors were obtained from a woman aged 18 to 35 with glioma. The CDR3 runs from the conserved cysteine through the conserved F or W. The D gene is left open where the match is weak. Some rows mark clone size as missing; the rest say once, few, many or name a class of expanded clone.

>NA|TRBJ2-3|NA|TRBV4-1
TGCGCCAGCAGCCAAGTAGCCTCCACAGATACGCAGTATTTT
CASSQVASTDTQYF
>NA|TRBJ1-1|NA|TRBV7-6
TGTGCCAGCAGCTTAGAAATGGCAGGGAGGACTGAAGCTTTCTTT
CASSLEMAGRTEAFF
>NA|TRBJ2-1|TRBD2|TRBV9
TGTGCCAGCAGCGTAGGTTCTGGACTAGCCTACAATGAGCAGTTCTTC
CASSVGSGLAYNEQFF
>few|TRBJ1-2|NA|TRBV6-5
TGTGCCAGCACCCTAAGGGGAAGTGGCTACACCTTC
CASTLRGSGYTF
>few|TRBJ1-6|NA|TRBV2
TGTGCCAGCAGTTTTCGATCACCCCTCCACTTT
CASSFRSPLHF
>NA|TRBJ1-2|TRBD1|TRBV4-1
TGCGCCAGCAGCCAAGAAGTGGCAGGGGGCCACTATGGCTACACCTTC
CASSQEVAGGHYGYTF
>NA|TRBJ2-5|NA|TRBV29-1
TGCAGCGTTGGAGGCGGGTACCAAGAGACCCAGTACTTC
CSVGGGYQETQYF
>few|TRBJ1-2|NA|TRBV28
TGTGCCAGCAGTTTACCGGACAGCTATATTTATGGCTACACCTTC
CASSLPDSYIYGYTF
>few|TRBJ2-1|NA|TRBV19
TGTGCCAGTAGCCCATTGGGGATCTATGAGCAGTTCTTC
CASSPLGIYEQFF
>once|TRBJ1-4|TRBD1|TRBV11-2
TGTGCCAGCAGCGATACAGGGGCAACTAATGAAAAACTGTTTTTT
CASSDTGATNEKLFF
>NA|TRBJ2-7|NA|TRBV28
TGTGCCAGCAGTTTCCCCCCCCTTACCGAGACAGATTCCTACGAGCAGTACTTC
CASSFPPLTETDSYEQYF
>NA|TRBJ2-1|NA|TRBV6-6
TGTGCCAGCGGTGGACATTTTTACAATGAGCAGTTCTTC
CASGGHFYNEQFF
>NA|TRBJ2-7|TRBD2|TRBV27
TGTGCCAGCAGTTTATCCAGCGGGGGTAACGAGCAGTACTTC
CASSLSSGGNEQYF
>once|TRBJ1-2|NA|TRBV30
TGTGCCTGGTCCTCCGGGGTAGACTATGGCTACACCTTC
CAWSSGVDYGYTF
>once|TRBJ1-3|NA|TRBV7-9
TGTGCCAGCAGCCCAACAGTTGGGGTCTGGGTCTCTGGAAACACCATATATTTT
CASSPTVGVWVSGNTIYF
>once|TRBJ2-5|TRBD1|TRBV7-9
TGTGCCAGCAGCTTGGCAGGGGGCGGAGAGACCCAGTACTTC
CASSLAGGGETQYF
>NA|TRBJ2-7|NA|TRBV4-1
TGCGCCAGCAGCCAAGAAGGGGGTATCTCCTACGAGCAGTACTTC
CASSQEGGISYEQYF
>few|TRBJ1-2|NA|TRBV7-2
TGTGCCAGCAGCTCCCGGGGGGGCTATGGCTACACCTTC
CASSSRGGYGYTF
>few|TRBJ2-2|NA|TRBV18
TGTGCCAGCTCACCACAGACTAGAACGTCCGGGGAGCTGTTTTTT
CASSPQTRTSGELFF
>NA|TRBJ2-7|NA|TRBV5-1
TGCGCCAGCAGCCCCACCGGGTCAGCCTCCTACGAGCAGTACTTC
CASSPTGSASYEQYF
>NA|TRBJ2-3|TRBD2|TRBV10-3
TGTGCCATCAAGATAAGCGGGGGGTCGGCAGATACGCAGTATTTT
CAIKISGGSADTQYF
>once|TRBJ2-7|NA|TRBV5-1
TGCGCCAGCAGCCCGGGAGAATACGAGCAGTACTTC
CASSPGEYEQYF
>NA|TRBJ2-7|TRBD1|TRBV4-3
TGCGCCAGCAGCCATTCCGGGACAGGGGAAACCTACGAGCAGTACTTC
CASSHSGTGETYEQYF
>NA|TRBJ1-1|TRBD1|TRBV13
TGTGCCAGCAGCAATACAGGGGTGGGGAACACTGAAGCTTTCTTT
CASSNTGVGNTEAFF
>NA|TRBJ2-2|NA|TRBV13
TGTGCCAGCAGCTTGGACAGAAACACCGGGGAGCTGTTTTTT
CASSLDRNTGELFF
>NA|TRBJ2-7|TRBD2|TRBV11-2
TGTGCCAGCAGCGATCTGGGGGAGGGCCGGGGCGAGCAGTACTTC
CASSDLGEGRGEQYF
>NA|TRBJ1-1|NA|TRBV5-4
TGTGCCAGCAGCCCAATGGTTAACACTGAAGCTTTCTTT
CASSPMVNTEAFF